The present T cell receptor beta chain was sequenced within a study of sequential checkpoint blockade in melanoma. As for the study in general: After both sequences, patients received maintenance nivolumab.

Treatment here: randomized to nivolumab then ipilimumab (arm A) or the reverse (arm B). None of the patients previously received DNA-damaging chemotherapy. Sorted cells were live CD3+CD8+, lacking CD19 and CD56, from PBMCs. CDR3 size: 15 residues. V was cut by 2 bases and J by 5 bases, with 12 bases left in between. Germline lookup yields CDR1 KGHSH and CDR2 LQKENI. TCRdb keeps only in-frame clones here, not all; method: immunoSEQ multiplex PCR. The table includes around 11,000 clones, 56% detected once. The sequence was obtained from a human donor with melanoma. The specimen was CD8+ T cells sorted from blood (inferred from file names), collected from a patient given nivolumab and ipilimumab in sequence. The genes are TRBV18 and TRBJ1-4, with a weak D call TRBD1 (6 bases). This CDR3 reads CASSPEDRTNEKLFF. CDR3 in DNA: TGTGCCAGCTCACCAGAGGACAGAACGAATGAAAAACTGTTTTTT.